A single sample is the source of the 30 T cell receptor beta chains below, sequenced in a study of a mutant IDH1 vaccine in newly diagnosed glioma. Method: immunoSEQ multiplex PCR; TCRdb's copy keeps in-frame clones and lacks some. This table holds 30,000 to 40,000 clones, around nine tenths found once. As to time point: week 47, end of study. A single vaccine dose contained 300 ug of mutant IDH1 20-mer peptide, and topical imiquimod was used with it. Their antigens remain unidentified. Source: PBMCs, taken from a glioma patient whose treatment included an IDH1 peptide vaccine. The receptors were sampled from a woman aged 35 to 49 with glioma.

The chain employs TRBV7-9 and TRBJ1-2, with unresolved D. The CDR3 spans 12 residues. The germline V gene has CDR1 SEHNR and CDR2 FQNEAQ (reference sequence). V gave up 5 bases and J gave up 1 base, with 5 bases separating them. In DNA, the CDR3 is TGTGCCAGCAGCCGCGGTAACTATGGCTACACCTTC. Encoded protein: CASSRGNYGYTF. The complete variable domain, with remaining parts taken from reference TRBV7-9 and TRBJ1-2, reads DTGVSQNPRHKITKRGQNVTFRCDPISEHNRLYWYRQTLGQGPEFLTYFQNEAQLEKSRLLSDRFSAERPKGSFSTLEIQRTEQGDSAMYLCASSRGNYGYTFGSGTRLTVV.

V and J are TRBV6-6 and TRBJ1-1, with unresolved D. V lost 5 bases to trimming and J lost 2 bases, with 12 bases between them. CDR1 and CDR2 (germline): MNHNY, SVGAGI (reference sequence). This CDR3 is built from 14 residues. CDR3 protein: CASSPGLVNTEAFF. The CDR3, as DNA: TGTGCCAGCAGTCCAGGACTGGTTAACACTGAAGCTTTCTTT.

This rearrangement joins TRBV15 to TRBJ2-5; D ambiguous. CDR3 length equals 13 residues. V was shortened by 0 bases and J by 5 bases, with 7 bases between the two germline ends. In germline, CDR1 is LNHNV, CDR2 YYDKDF (reference sequence). The CDR3 DNA reads TGTGCCACCAGCAGAGACATGCGGGAGACCCAGTACTTC. Amino acids: CATSRDMRETQYF.

The chain employs TRBV30 and TRBJ2-5; D remains unclear. The CDR3 length is 13 residues. V was trimmed by 6 bases and J by 3 bases, leaving 14 bases between them. The germline V gene has CDR1 GTSNPN and CDR2 SVGIG (reference sequence). CDR3 sequence: CACQNLPKETQYF. The CDR3, as DNA: TGTGCCTGTCAGAATCTACCCAAAGAGACCCAGTACTTC.

Comments on this clone: At one of its ends the junction is not consistent with the germline gene, which may arise from a read error. V gene TRBV29-1 combines with J gene TRBJ2-3; TRBD2 might be the D (6 bases). The CDR3 is 14 amino acids. Germline CDR1 reads SQVTM; CDR2 reads ANQGSEA. The CDR3 DNA follows: TGCAGCATTGAAAGCTTGGAGGGAACAGATACGCAGTATTTT. It specifies CSIESLEGTDTQYF.

This clone was seen a single time. The V and J genes are TRBV19 and TRBJ2-3, with D tentatively TRBD2 (5 bases). The CDR3 is 17 residues long. CDR1 and CDR2 from the germline V gene are LNHDA and SQIVND (reference sequence). V gave up 6 bases and J gave up 3 bases, with 22 bases separating them. The CDR3 region has the DNA TGTGCCAGTAGCCCTTATAGGCTAGGGAGTGGGACAGATACGCAGTATTTT. This codes for CASSPYRLGSGTDTQYF.

The CDR3 is CASSVSGSVYNEQFF. The CDR3 DNA reads as TGTGCCAGCAGCGTTAGCGGGAGCGTCTACAATGAGCAGTTCTTC. This chain joins TRBV9 and TRBJ2-1; 9 bases align to TRBD2. V lost 2 bases and J lost 3; bases outside the gene matches: 3. Germline V gene sequence: CDR1 SGDLS, CDR2 YYNGEE. The CDR3 is 15 residues long.

This chain joins TRBV5-1 and TRBJ2-5; 8 nucleotides align to TRBD1. The CDR3 length is 14 residues. The germline gives CDR1 SGHRS, CDR2 YFSETQ. J was trimmed by 2 bases and V by 1 base; bases with no gene match: 1. This CDR3 reads CASSLTGGQETQYF. CDR3 in DNA: TGCGCCAGCAGCTTGACAGGGGGACAAGAGACCCAGTACTTC.

The chain couples TRBV9 to TRBJ1-2; the match to TRBD1 covers 8 bases. Trimming took 3 bases from V and 3 from J; bases not matched to a gene: 4. This CDR3 spans 14 amino acids. Germline CDR1 reads SGDLS; CDR2 reads YYNGEE. CDR3 in DNA: TGTGCCAGCAGCGGGACAGGGATCTACTATGGCTACACCTTC. Protein product: CASSGTGIYYGYTF.

The chain uses TRBV29-1 and TRBJ2-7, with TRBD2 matching 8 bases. The CDR3 totals 12 residues. The V gene's germline CDR1 is SQVTM and CDR2 ANQGSEA. V gave up 4 bases and J gave up 3 bases; unmatched junction bases: 2. CDR3 DNA sequence: TGCAGCGTTGGTCTAGCGGGCTACGAGCAGTACTTC. Its protein is CSVGLAGYEQYF.

This clone was seen a single time. V gene TRBV5-1 combines with J gene TRBJ2-5; tentatively, D is TRBD2 (6 bases). Germline V gives CDR1 SGHRS, CDR2 YFSETQ. Trimming left V 4 bases short and J 1 base short, with 14 bases between. This CDR3 spans 15 amino acids. The CDR3 region is CASSPGGRGQETQYF. CDR3 coding DNA: TGCGCCAGCAGCCCCGGTGGGCGGGGCCAAGAGACCCAGTACTTC. The whole variable domain, remainder taken from reference TRBV5-1 and TRBJ2-5, is KAGVTQTPRYLIKTRGQQVTLSCSPISGHRSVSWYQQTPGQGLQFLFEYFSETQRNKGNFPGRFSGRQFSNSRSEMNVSTLELGDSALYLCASSPGGRGQETQYFGPGTRLLVL.

The rearrangement joins TRBV7-2 to TRBJ1-2, with a tentative D call TRBD1 (6 bases). Germline-derived CDR1 and CDR2 are SGHTA and FQGNSA. V was cut by 2 bases and J by 4 bases, with 20 bases left in between. CDR3 length equals 17 residues. CDR3 in DNA: TGTGCCAGCAGCTTAATTTCGGAGGGGGAGCCAGCCTATGGCTACACCTTC. Encoded protein: CASSLISEGEPAYGYTF.

This sequence joins TRBV4-3 and TRBJ1-6; D gene uncertain. Germline V gene sequence: CDR1 LGHNA, CDR2 YSLEER. This CDR3 region has 13 residues. V was cut by 4 bases and J by 7 bases, with 8 bases left in between. The CDR3 DNA is TGCGCCAGCAGCCCCCAGAAGAATTCACCCCTCCACTTT. Translated: CASSPQKNSPLHF.

The chain is built from TRBV27 and TRBJ1-5, with D possibly being TRBD1 (6 bases). There are 16 residues in the CDR3. Trimming pared 5 bases from V and 0 bases from J, leaving 14 bases between. Germline V gene data show CDR1 as MNHEY and CDR2 as SMNVEV (reference sequence). CDR3 coding DNA: TGTGCCAGCAGTCCCCGGGACAAAAATAGCAATCAGCCCCAGCATTTT. Its protein is CASSPRDKNSNQPQHF.

This chain links TRBV30 with TRBJ1-3; 11 bases map to TRBD1. After removal of 2 bases from V and 0 bases from J, the junction contained 3 bases not matched to a gene. Germline loops: CDR1 GTSNPN, CDR2 SVGIG (reference sequence). This CDR3 region has 16 residues. CDR3 protein: CAWSPGTGGSGNTIYF. DNA of the CDR3: TGTGCCTGGAGTCCCGGGACAGGGGGCTCTGGAAACACCATATATTTT.

The chain is built from TRBV7-9 and TRBJ2-4, with 8 bases that match TRBD2. CDR1 is SEHNR, CDR2 FQNEAQ, per germline (reference sequence). After removal of 3 bases from V and 6 bases from J, the junction contained 10 bases not matched to a gene. CDR3 length: 16 amino acids. CDR3 nucleotides: TGTGCCAGCAGCTTCCAATCAAGCGGGAGAGGAAACATTCAGTACTTC. Translated, it gives CASSFQSSGRGNIQYF.

This chain uses TRBV2 with TRBJ1-4; weak D call: TRBD1 (5 bases). Germline CDR1 and CDR2: SNHLY and FYNNEI. Trimming pared 8 bases from V and 3 bases from J, leaving 7 bases between. This CDR3 comprises 12 residues. As DNA, the CDR3 is TGTGCCAGCGACAGTTCTAATGAAAAACTGTTTTTT. Its protein product is CASDSSNEKLFF. The complete variable domain, with remaining parts taken from reference TRBV2 and TRBJ1-4, reads EPEVTQTPSHQVTQMGQEVILRCVPISNHLYFYWYRQILGQKVEFLVSFYNNEISEKSEIFDDQFSVERPDGSNFTLKIRSTKLEDSAMYFCASDSSNEKLFFGSGTQLSVL.

This clone was counted only a few times. This chain connects TRBV19 to TRBJ2-6, with D perhaps being TRBD1 or TRBD2 (6 bases each). CDR3 length: 16 amino acids. Trimming stripped 8 bases from V and 0 bases from J, with 14 bases between. Germline lookup yields CDR1 LNHDA and CDR2 SQIVND (reference sequence). CDR3 protein: CASGGLGSSGANVLTF. CDR3 nucleotide sequence: TGTGCCAGTGGGGGGCTAGGGAGCTCTGGGGCCAACGTCCTGACTTTC. Looking up the rest from reference TRBV19 and TRBJ2-6 gives the full variable domain: DGGITQSPKYLFRKEGQNVTLSCEQNLNHDAMYWYRQDPGQGLRLIYYSQIVNDFQKGDIAEGYSVSREKKESFPLTVTSAQKNPTAFYLCASGGLGSSGANVLTFGAGSRLTVL.

V usage is TRBV4-2 and J usage is TRBJ2-5; 8 nucleotides match TRBD2. The length of the CDR3 is 16 residues. V gave up 1 base and J gave up 2 bases; unmatched junction bases: 6. The germline gives CDR1 LGHNA, CDR2 YNFKEQ. The CDR3 reads CASSQGGAGAQETQYF. As DNA, the CDR3 is TGTGCCAGCAGCCAAGGAGGAGCGGGGGCACAAGAGACCCAGTACTTC.

The V gene is TRBV5-5, the J gene TRBJ1-1, with a possible D match to TRBD1 (5 bases). Germline V CDR1 and CDR2: SGHKS, YYEKEE (reference sequence). Trimming stripped 1 base from V and 4 bases from J, with 11 bases between. The CDR3 sequence is 14 residues long. The CDR3 is CASSLTGTTTEAFF. For the CDR3, the DNA is TGTGCCAGCAGCTTGACCGGGACGACCACTGAAGCTTTCTTT.

J is TRBJ2-7 and V is TRBV7-2, with 9 bases identical to TRBD2. This CDR3 is 16 amino acids long. The germline V gene has CDR1 SGHTA and CDR2 FQGNSA. The junction had 9 bases not matched to a gene; V was cut back by 2 bases and J by 4 bases. CDR3 sequence reads: CASSLRISGRLYEQYF. DNA for the CDR3: TGTGCCAGCAGCTTAAGGATTAGCGGGAGACTTTACGAGCAGTACTTC.

The chain employs TRBV25-1 and TRBJ2-2; D is ambiguous. Germline CDR1 and CDR2: MGHDK and SYGVNS. The CDR3 loop spans 12 amino acids. The germline V and J ends were trimmed by 6 bases and 8 bases, with 10 bases remaining between them. The CDR3 region is CASSLQWGELFF. The CDR3 DNA sequence: TGTGCCAGCAGCCTCCAGTGGGGGGAGCTGTTTTTT.

The genes are TRBV2 and TRBJ1-4; D remains unclear. Germline loops: CDR1 SNHLY, CDR2 FYNNEI. The length of the CDR3 is 13 residues. V was cut by 4 bases and J by 4 bases, with 7 bases left in between. CDR3 amino acids: CASSGDRNEKLFF. The CDR3 coding sequence is TGTGCCAGCAGTGGGGATCGTAATGAAAAACTGTTTTTT.

The chain carries TRBV15 and TRBJ2-7; maybe TRBD1 (6 bases). V lost 3 bases and J lost 6, with 12 bases in between. CDR3 length equals 13 residues. From germline, CDR1 is LNHNV and CDR2 YYDKDF (reference sequence). The CDR3 DNA follows: TGTGCCACCAGCAGGACCACAGGGCGCGAGCAGTACTTC. Amino acids: CATSRTTGREQYF.

The CDR3 DNA sequence: TGTGCCAGTAGTACAAGAGGGACCCAGTACTTC. Its translation is CASSTRGTQYF. This chain connects TRBV19 to TRBJ2-5; D unresolved. The V gene's germline CDR1 is LNHDA and CDR2 SQIVND (reference sequence). This CDR3 spans 11 amino acids. V lost 4 bases to trimming and J lost 7 bases, with 7 bases between them.

The chain has TRBV7-9 and TRBJ1-1; D call uncertain. The germline V gene has CDR1 SEHNR and CDR2 FQNEAQ (reference sequence). The CDR3 spans 14 residues. Trimming left V 2 bases short and J 0 bases short, with 7 bases between. The CDR3 sequence: CASSLSPLNTEAFF. The CDR3 coding sequence is TGTGCCAGCAGCTTATCCCCGCTGAACACTGAAGCTTTCTTT.

The genes are TRBV27 and TRBJ2-1, with a tentative D call TRBD2 (6 bases). Germline V gene sequence: CDR1 MNHEY, CDR2 SMNVEV (reference sequence). Trimming stripped 5 bases from V and 0 bases from J, with 14 bases between. The CDR3 covers 16 residues. CDR3 nucleotide sequence: TGTGCCAGCAGTGCCAGCCTAGCGCCCTCCTACAATGAGCAGTTCTTC. Residues: CASSASLAPSYNEQFF.

The V gene is TRBV18, the J gene TRBJ2-3; 10 bases are a match to TRBD2. J lost 6 bases, V lost 3 bases, and 6 bases had no gene match. Germline V lookup: CDR1 KGHSH, CDR2 LQKENI. The CDR3 covers 15 residues. CDR3 sequence (DNA): TGTGCCAGCTCACCTCCTAGCGGGGGCCGGGATACGCAGTATTTT. The encoded protein is CASSPPSGGRDTQYF.

The rearrangement uses TRBV6-6 and TRBJ2-2; 10 bases fit TRBD1. V was clipped by 6 bases and J by 6 bases; unmatched bases: 7. From germline, CDR1 is MNHNY and CDR2 SVGAGI (reference sequence). CDR3 length: 15 amino acids. The CDR3 reads CASSRPGTGAGELFF. CDR3 DNA sequence: TGTGCCAGCAGCCGTCCCGGGACAGGGGCCGGGGAGCTGTTTTTT.

The genes are TRBV5-1 and TRBJ2-3; 10 bases align to TRBD2. V dropped 2 bases and J dropped 5; count of bases not matched to a gene: 5. This CDR3 has 15 amino acids. CDR1 SGHRS and CDR2 YFSETQ come from the germline V gene. CDR3 region: CASSLTAGGRDTQYF. The CDR3 region has the DNA TGCGCCAGCAGCTTAACAGCGGGAGGGAGAGATACGCAGTATTTT.